This T cell receptor beta chain comes out of a study of T cell responses to AZD1222 COVID-19 vaccine. Study-level findings and limits: Repertoires were obtained only post-peak T cell response. Reportedly, nearly half of unique spike TCRs recognized epitopes outside B.1.351/B.1.1.7 mutations. Donors were mostly white British, more females; clonal diversity possibly underestimated. A rise in Spike-specific TCR breadth and depth followed two AZD1222 doses.

TCRdb's copy holds only in-frame clones and misses some; the assay was immunoSEQ multiplex PCR. This table has about 86,000 clones, about 92% appearing once. This clone was picked up one time. Its matching antigen is unknown. CDR3 length: 16 residues. The ends lost 7 bases at V and 3 bases at J; junction bases unmatched: 9. The germline V gene has CDR1 MNHEY and CDR2 SMNVEV (reference sequence). The source of this sequence is an adult in good health. The chain recombines TRBV27 with TRBJ2-3; TRBD2 agrees at 11 bases. The material sequenced was peripheral blood, taken on day 0 of AZD1222 vaccination. Here the CDR3 reads CASNPIAGGLTDTQYF. In nucleotides, the CDR3 is TGTGCCAGCAATCCTATAGCGGGAGGGTTGACAGATACGCAGTATTTT.